Below, one TCR beta chain is given with its context. Its antigen is as yet unknown. This record belongs to a study of Tregs in tolerant kidney transplant recipients. The nonmyeloablative bone marrow transplants came from related graft donors, with transient mixed chimerism. Thawed PBMCs were FACS-sorted into unstimulated CD4+CD25+CD127- regulatory T cells, CD4+CD25- non-regulatory cells, CD4 and CD8 cells. The CDR3 is made up of 15 amino acids. Trimming removed 0 bases from V and 1 base from J, with 9 bases in between. Germline lookup yields CDR1 MDHEN and CDR2 SYDVKM. The method was immunoSEQ multiplex PCR; TCRdb's version includes in-frame clones alone and lacks a portion of them. Here the sample spans 20,000 to 25,000 clones, more than 65% being singletons. Study results and limitations: Activated donor B cell expansion appeared to reveal the most relevant donor-specific TCRbeta repertoire. Some patients' samples used different primers over time, so nucleotide sequences weren't comparable.

This chain links TRBV28 with TRBJ1-1; D is possibly TRBD1 (5 bases). This sequence originates from a human patient who received a combined kidney and bone marrow transplant. Certain T cells may be donor cells from the graft. Specimen: CD8+ T cells from blood (PBMCs), collected 6 months after the transplant. CDR3 nucleotides: TGTGCCAGCAGTTTATGGGAGGGGCAGAACACTGAAGCTTTCTTT. It is translated as CASSLWEGQNTEAFF.